A selection of T cell receptor beta chains follows, all from one sample in a study of long-term antiretroviral therapy in people with HIV. Sequencing used immunoSEQ multiplex PCR; TCRdb keeps in-frame clones, though not all of them. Of about 33,000 clones detected, 97% appear once; the ten largest clones hold around 3.1%. This specimen was unsorted PBMCs, taken 6.9 years after starting antiretroviral therapy. The receptors stem from a man aged 30 to 45 with HIV. The CDR3 runs from the conserved cysteine through the conserved F or W.

>TRBV2|TRBJ2-1
CASSEARLAGALGQFF
>TRBV5-4|TRBJ2-7
CASSLAPLAENYEQYF
>TRBV7-9|TRBJ1-5
CASSFPNQPQHF
>TRBV10-3|TRBJ1-2
CAIEERSNYGYTF
>TRBV30|TRBJ2-5
CAWSPRQGETQYF
>TRBV7-9|TRBJ1-1
CASSLVRGADTEAFF
>TRBV4-1|TRBJ1-1
CASSQDGRAEAFF
>TRBV19|TRBJ1-2
CASSPNRGSNYGYTF
>TRBV11-2|TRBJ2-1
CASSLDRLRTSGTYNEQFF
>TRBV18|TRBJ1-5
CASSPVQWDQPQHF
>TRBV5-1|TRBJ2-3
CASSPGQGSDTQYF
>TRBV6-4|TRBJ2-3
CASSEGQGSHTDTQYF
>TRBV27|TRBJ2-2
CASSLFNTGELFF
>TRBV5-1|TRBJ2-2
CASSLGVPLRGRTGELFF
>TRBV2|TRBJ2-7
CASLGPYEQYF
>TRBV15|TRBJ1-5
CATSRVGQPQHF
>TRBV25-1|TRBJ2-7
CASSEEIKVGEQYF
>TRBV19|TRBJ1-1
CASIPYPQAMNTEAFF
>TRBV6-6|TRBJ2-1
CASTRGANSEQFF
>TRBV18|TRBJ1-1
CASSLGSTEAFF
>TRBV6-1|TRBJ1-4
CASSGGRRGFTEKLFF
>TRBV19|TRBJ1-5
CASNPSVGQPQHF
>TRBV6-5|TRBJ2-7
CASSYITGLSYEQYF
>TRBV7-2|TRBJ1-2
CASSPPDRGANYGYTF
>TRBV5-5|TRBJ2-7
CASRRERGQTYEQYF
>TRBV19|TRBJ2-7
CASSHPGGTYEQYF
>TRBV4-2|TRBJ1-4
CASSQVGTGDEKLFF
>TRBV7-2|TRBJ2-5
CASSITSTRGETQYF
>TRBV4-1|TRBJ2-5
CASSDPGGRRETQYF
>TRBV6-5|TRBJ2-2
CASRALATGELFF
>TRBV19|TRBJ1-6
CASSIKRDSPLHF
>TRBV6-1|TRBJ2-3
CASSEVARGDTDTQYF
>TRBV15|TRBJ1-1
CATSRKTGTGKNTEAFF
>TRBV6-1|TRBJ2-1
CAITFFLADNEQFF
>TRBV29-1|TRBJ1-2
CSAHTGTGVDYGYTF
>TRBV10-3|TRBJ1-1
CAISGDGEAFF
>TRBV28|TRBJ1-5
CASSGAGTSSNQPQHF